The 17 T cell receptor beta chains presented below share a single source sample, sequenced in a study of CD8 T cells in Susac syndrome. With random hexamers, roughly 0.5 to 1 ug RNA was reverse transcribed. TCRdb reprocessed the immunoSEQ multiplex PCR reads with MiXCR, giving one entry per CDR3 protein. The sample includes roughly 180,000 distinct CDR3 sequences, around 94% of them seen just once. The source material was CD4+ T cells from PBMCs. Source of these receptors: a human donor in good health.

The chain joins TRBV6-5 to TRBJ2-3; 9 bases match TRBD2. Germline CDR1 is MNHEY and CDR2 is SVGAGI. Unmatched junction bases numbered 5, after V lost 6 bases and J lost 1 base. The CDR3 loop spans 15 amino acids. The CDR3 is CASSSGRWRTDTQYF. As DNA, the CDR3 is TGTGCCAGCAGCAGCGGGAGGTGGCGCACAGATACGCAGTATTTT.

The chain employs TRBV6-2 or TRBV6-3 and TRBJ2-5, with 10 bases fitting TRBD2. CDR1 and CDR2 from the germline V gene are MNHEY and SVGEGT. With 5 bases clipped from V and 4 bases from J, the junction kept 13 bases outside the gene matches. CDR3 length: 17 residues. The CDR3 spells CASSRRSGTSDLETQYF. The CDR3 coding sequence is TGTGCCAGCAGTCGGCGATCCGGGACTAGCGACTTAGAGACCCAGTACTTC.

CDR3 protein: CASSSGTGGAGDTQYF. DNA for the CDR3: TGTGCCAGCAGTTCCGGGACAGGGGGCGCGGGAGATACGCAGTATTTT. V usage is TRBV5-4 and J usage is TRBJ2-3; 12 positions match TRBD1. The junction had 9 bases not matched to a gene; V was cut back by 5 bases and J by 5 bases. Germline CDR1 is SGHNT and CDR2 is YYREEE (reference sequence). The CDR3 has 16 amino acids.

The gene calls are TRBV5-1 and TRBJ1-6; D remains unclear. The CDR3 is made up of 13 amino acids. CDR1 and CDR2 from the germline V gene are SGHRS and YFSETQ. V lost 3 bases and J 6 bases, leaving 7 bases between the germline ends. This CDR3 reads CASSSDPNSPLHF. CDR3 in DNA: TGCGCCAGCAGCTCCGACCCTAATTCACCCCTCCACTTT.

The CDR3 protein is CASSWVNNEQFF. DNA for the CDR3: TGTGCCAGCAGCTGGGTAAACAATGAGCAGTTCTTC. V usage is TRBV7-2 and J usage is TRBJ2-1; D gene unclear. The CDR3 has 12 amino acids. Per germline, CDR1 SGHTA and CDR2 FQGNSA. V lost 4 bases and J lost 5, with 6 bases in between. Full variable domain (remainder filled in from reference TRBV7-2 and TRBJ2-1): GAGVSQSPSNKVTEKGKDVELRCDPISGHTALYWYRQSLGQGLEFLIYFQGNSAPDKSGLPSDRFSAERTGGSVSTLTIQRTQQEDSAVYLCASSWVNNEQFFGPGTRLTVL.

The chain couples TRBV20-1 to TRBJ2-3, with 9 bases that match TRBD1. The junction had 7 bases not matched to a gene; V was cut back by 4 bases and J by 2 bases. The CDR3 extends over 15 amino acids. The germline V gene has CDR1 DFQATT and CDR2 SNEGSKA (reference sequence). CDR3 in amino acids: CSATSGTGITDTQYF. CDR3 in DNA: TGCAGTGCTACGTCTGGGACAGGGATCACAGATACGCAGTATTTT.

The chain links TRBV5-1 to TRBJ2-5, with 10 bases aligning to TRBD2. The CDR3 contains 14 residues. Germline CDR1 and CDR2: SGHRS and YFSETQ. V lost 1 base to trimming and J lost 5 bases; unmatched junction nucleotides: 2. The chain's CDR3 is CASSLTSGEETQYF. The CDR3 DNA sequence: TGCGCCAGCAGCTTGACTAGCGGGGAGGAGACCCAGTACTTC.

The chain has TRBV12-3 or TRBV12-4 and TRBJ1-2; D ambiguous. V was shortened by 6 bases and J by 2 bases, with 4 bases between the two germline ends. The CDR3 is 11 amino acids. In nucleotides, the CDR3 is TGTGCCAGCAGCAACAACTATGGCTACACCTTC. Its translation is CASSNNYGYTF.

The V call is TRBV3-1, the J call TRBJ1-1; the D is unclear. In germline, CDR1 is LGHDT, CDR2 YNNKEL (reference sequence). V was trimmed by 4 bases and J by 1 base, leaving 7 bases between them. The CDR3 totals 13 residues. CDR3 bases: TGTGCCAGCAGCCGGTCAGCGAACACTGAAGCTTTCTTT. It codes for CASSRSANTEAFF.

The chain employs TRBV10-3 and TRBJ2-5; 13 bases fit TRBD2. V dropped 5 bases and J dropped 5; count of bases not matched to a gene: 5. CDR1 is ENHRY and CDR2 is SYGVKD in the germline V gene. The CDR3 covers 15 residues. DNA for the CDR3: TGTGCCATCAGTACGACTAGCGGGGGGAGGGAGACCCAGTACTTC. Its protein is CAISTTSGGRETQYF.

This clonotype was counted once. The gene calls are TRBV3-1 and TRBJ2-7; 8 nucleotides align to TRBD2. This CDR3 has 15 residues. V trimming: 0 bases; J trimming: 4 bases; junction bases outside the gene matches: 5. Germline CDR1 and CDR2: LGHDT and YNNKEL (reference sequence). The CDR3 DNA sequence: TGTGCCAGCAGCCAAGATCTGGCTAGCGGGTACGAGCAGTACTTC. Protein product: CASSQDLASGYEQYF.

This chain joins TRBV14 and TRBJ2-7; D gene ambiguous. This CDR3 is built from 13 residues. CDR1 is SGHDN, CDR2 FVKESK, per germline. Trimming removed 0 bases at V and 4 bases at J, with 7 bases between. The CDR3 is CASSQDLGYEQYF. The CDR3 DNA reads TGTGCCAGCAGCCAAGATCTAGGGTACGAGCAGTACTTC.

V and J are TRBV7-2 and TRBJ2-3; 8 bases map to TRBD2. Germline loops: CDR1 SGHTA, CDR2 FQGNSA. This CDR3 has 16 residues. J was trimmed by 6 bases and V by 5 bases; bases with no gene match: 13. CDR3 amino acids: CASSSGLARRADTQYF. The CDR3 nucleotides read TGTGCCAGCAGCAGTGGACTAGCTCGCCGGGCCGATACGCAGTATTTT.

The V and J genes are TRBV5-1 and TRBJ2-7; 8 bases match TRBD2. Germline CDR1 reads SGHRS; CDR2 reads YFSETQ. The CDR3 is made up of 14 amino acids. V trimming: 0 bases; J trimming: 9 bases; junction bases outside the gene matches: 8. The CDR3 DNA sequence: TGCGCCAGCAGCTTGGAGCGTAGCGGGGTGACGCAGTACTTC. It translates to CASSLERSGVTQYF.

A few counts support this clonotype. This rearrangement joins TRBV7-2 to TRBJ2-3; D may match TRBD1 or TRBD2 (7 bases each). CDR1 is SGHTA, CDR2 FQGNSA, per germline. Trimming took off 5 bases at V and 2 bases at J, with 23 bases between the two ends. The length of the CDR3 is 18 residues. The CDR3 coding sequence is TGTGCCAGCAGCCCACTAGCGTCAGGGGGAATTTTCACAGATACGCAGTATTTT. Its translation: CASSPLASGGIFTDTQYF.

Written as DNA, the CDR3 is TGTGCCATCAGTGGGCAGGGAAAAGAGACCCAGTACTTC. Translating gives CAISGQGKETQYF. This chain uses TRBV10-3 with TRBJ2-5; a possible D gene is TRBD1 (5 bases). The CDR3 totals 13 residues. V lost 4 bases and J 3 bases, leaving 9 bases between the germline ends. Germline CDR1 reads ENHRY; CDR2 reads SYGVKD.

The V call is TRBV7-2, the J call TRBJ1-6, with TRBD1 as a possible D gene (5 bases). This CDR3 spans 14 amino acids. V lost 0 bases, J lost 5 bases, and 5 bases lay in between. Germline V gene sequence: CDR1 SGHTA, CDR2 FQGNSA. In DNA form, the CDR3 reads TGTGCCAGCAGCTTAGCCAGGGATAATTCACCCCTCCACTTT. It translates to CASSLARDNSPLHF.